This T cell receptor beta chain was captured in a study of human T cells and chemical hapten exposure. The length of the CDR3 is 14 residues. CDR1 is ENHRY, CDR2 SYGVKD, per germline. V shed 4 bases and J 1 base; nucleotides not matched to a gene: 1. Stated time point: pre-sensitization, week 0. Documented treatment: therapeutic diphenylcyclopropenone sensitization with weekly scalp DPC. Suited to DPC and affected by alopecia, the donors ranged from 18 to 70 years old. TCRdb re-derived calls from the RACE reads in MiXCR, one entry per CDR3 protein. The sample lists about 110,000 distinct CDR3 sequences; 10% to 15% were seen once. Regarding the study as a whole: Correlating positively with patch test score were the PT1 expanded TCR counts. Among expanded TCRs, significantly more large CDR3 similarity clusters formed than among controls. Among TCRs, those above 1 in 1000 frequency were unaffected by DPC sensitization.

This clonotype was counted a few times. Its antigen is unidentified. The sequencing here drew on whole blood, taken in connection with sensitization to the hapten diphenylcyclopropenone (DPC). The chain joins TRBV10-3 to TRBJ2-7, with 10 nucleotides matching TRBD2. This receptor was identified in a woman in her forties or fifties with alopecia areata. Some clones in this sample may be carry-over from other donors' samples. The CDR3 region has the DNA TGTGCCATCAGTGGGACTAGCGGATCCTACGAGCAGTACTTC. This encodes CAISGTSGSYEQYF.